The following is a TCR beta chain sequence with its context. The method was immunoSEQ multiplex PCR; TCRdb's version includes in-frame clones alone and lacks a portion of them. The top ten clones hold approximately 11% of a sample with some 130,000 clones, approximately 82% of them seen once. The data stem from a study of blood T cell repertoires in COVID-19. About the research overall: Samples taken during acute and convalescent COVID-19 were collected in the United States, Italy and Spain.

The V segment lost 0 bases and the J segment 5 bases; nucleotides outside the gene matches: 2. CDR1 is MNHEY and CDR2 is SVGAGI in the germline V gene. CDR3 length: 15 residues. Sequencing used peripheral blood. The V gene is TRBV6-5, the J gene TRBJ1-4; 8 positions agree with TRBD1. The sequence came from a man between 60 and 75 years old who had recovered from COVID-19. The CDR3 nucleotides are TGTGCCAGCAGTTACTCGGGACAGGAAAATGAAAAACTGTTTTTT. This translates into CASSYSGQENEKLFF.